The 14 T cell receptor beta chains presented below share a single source sample, sequenced in a study of blood T cell repertoires in COVID-19. TCRdb's copy holds only in-frame clones and misses some; the assay was immunoSEQ multiplex PCR. The sample shows around 80,000 clones, 75% to 85% of them seen only once. Sequencing was done on a sample of peripheral blood. The receptors come from a woman in her seventies with acute or convalescent COVID-19.

This clone has just one count. This rearrangement joins TRBV4-3 to TRBJ1-2; 8 bases fit TRBD1. V shed 5 bases, J shed 1 base, and the junction held 9 bases outside the gene matches. Germline-derived CDR1 and CDR2 are LGHNA and YSLEER. This CDR3 has 16 amino acids. The CDR3 DNA is TGCGCCAGCAGCGAAGTTTGGACAGGGCTTAACTATGGCTACACCTTC. This codes for CASSEVWTGLNYGYTF.

In nucleotides, the CDR3 is TGTGCCAGCAGTGGGTACAGGGGCTACACCTTC. Its protein is CASSGYRGYTF. The chain recombines TRBV25-1 with TRBJ1-2; maybe TRBD1 (5 bases). Trimming cost V 4 bases and J 8 bases, with 8 bases left between them. There are 11 residues in the CDR3. Germline V gene lookup returns CDR1 MGHDK and CDR2 SYGVNS.

This sequence joins TRBV19 and TRBJ1-2; D not certain. Trimming took 7 bases from V and 3 from J, leaving 9 bases between them. Germline values: CDR1 LNHDA, CDR2 SQIVND (reference sequence). There are 12 residues in the CDR3. CDR3 protein: CASTGRDYGYTF. CDR3 nucleotides: TGTGCCAGTACCGGGAGGGACTATGGCTACACCTTC.

The genes are TRBV19 and TRBJ2-1; 7 nucleotides align to TRBD1. With 4 bases clipped from V and 5 bases from J, the junction kept 8 bases outside the gene matches. Germline V gives CDR1 LNHDA, CDR2 SQIVND (reference sequence). This CDR3 has 15 residues. Here the CDR3 reads CASSTALGQHNEQFF. The CDR3, as DNA: TGTGCCAGTAGTACCGCCCTGGGACAGCACAATGAGCAGTTCTTC.

The chain joins TRBV12-3 or TRBV12-4 to TRBJ2-1; 8 bases fit TRBD1. This CDR3 comprises 12 residues. The V and J ends lost 6 bases and 5 bases, in that order; junction bases with no gene match: 0. The DNA of the CDR3 is TGTGCCAGCAGGGGACAGGACAATGAGCAGTTCTTC. It translates to CASRGQDNEQFF.

The V and J genes are TRBV12-3 or TRBV12-4 and TRBJ2-3, with D uncertain. The CDR3 spans 13 residues. Trimming took 1 base from V and 0 from J, leaving 2 bases between them. The CDR3 region is CASSLVSTDTQYF. CDR3 sequence (DNA): TGTGCCAGCAGTTTAGTAAGCACAGATACGCAGTATTTT.

In DNA form, the CDR3 reads TGTGCCAGCTGGACTATGGGCCCCGTAGGTGAGCAGTTCTTC. Amino acid sequence: CASWTMGPVGEQFF. J is TRBJ2-1 and V is TRBV6-6, with D possibly TRBD2 on 6 matching bases. V lost 8 bases and J lost 9, with 20 bases in between. Germline values: CDR1 MNHNY, CDR2 SVGAGI (reference sequence). This CDR3 has 14 residues.

The rearrangement uses TRBV5-1 and TRBJ2-5; TRBD2 aligns across 8 bases. The germline V gene has CDR1 SGHRS and CDR2 YFSETQ. There are 15 residues in the CDR3. The junction had 6 bases not matched to a gene; V was cut back by 3 bases and J by 2 bases. The CDR3 is CASSYSGVDQETQYF. Here the CDR3 DNA reads TGCGCCAGCAGCTATAGCGGGGTTGATCAAGAGACCCAGTACTTC.

This sequence joins TRBV2 and TRBJ2-3; TRBD1 matches 8 bases. The V and J ends lost 9 bases and 1 base, in that order; junction bases with no gene match: 0. CDR3 length: 12 amino acids. Germline V CDR1 and CDR2: SNHLY, FYNNEI. The CDR3 here is CARTGGTDTQYF. The CDR3 DNA reads TGTGCCAGGACAGGGGGCACAGATACGCAGTATTTT.

CDR3 nucleotide sequence: TGTGCCAGCAGTTACTTTCCTCCCGGGGGTATTGACACTGAAGCTTTCTTT. Encoded protein: CASSYFPPGGIDTEAFF. This chain connects TRBV6-2 or TRBV6-3 to TRBJ1-1; D may be TRBD1 (5 bases). Germline V gene sequence: CDR1 MNHEY, CDR2 SVGEGT. This CDR3 is built from 17 residues. Deletions cut 1 base from V and 3 bases from J, with 18 bases between.

This clone was seen a handful of times. The chain uses TRBV5-6 and TRBJ1-3, with 7 bases matching TRBD1. Losses at the gene ends were 3 bases for V and 0 bases for J; bases not matched to a gene: 6. This CDR3 is 16 amino acids long. Germline V gives CDR1 SGHDT, CDR2 YYEEEE. CDR3 region: CASSSTGTASGNTIYF. CDR3 DNA sequence: TGTGCCAGCAGCTCTACCGGGACAGCCTCTGGAAACACCATATATTTT.

J is TRBJ1-1 and V is TRBV5-8; D unclear. The CDR3 loop spans 14 amino acids. Germline loops: CDR1 SGHTS, CDR2 YDEGEE. Trimming left V 4 bases short and J 1 base short, with 11 bases between. In DNA, the CDR3 is TGTGCCAGCAGCCGCCCGGACTGGAACACTGAAGCTTTCTTT. Translating it yields CASSRPDWNTEAFF.

This rearrangement joins TRBV27 to TRBJ1-4; D not resolved. Looked up from germline, CDR1 is MNHEY and CDR2 is SMNVEV (reference sequence). CDR3 length: 14 residues. Trimming left V 6 bases short and J 3 bases short, with 11 bases between. CDR3 in DNA: TGTGCCAGCAGGCGGGGTAGTCCTAATGAAAAACTGTTTTTT. This codes for CASRRGSPNEKLFF.

The chain joins TRBV7-9 to TRBJ1-6; D is unclear. Germline V gives CDR1 SEHNR, CDR2 FQNEAQ (reference sequence). V shed 5 bases and J shed 8 bases, with 16 bases lying between them. The CDR3 loop spans 15 amino acids. CDR3 nucleotides: TGTGCCAGCAGCCAGGCAGGCGGGATCCATTCACCCCTCCACTTT. Protein: CASSQAGGIHSPLHF.